This TCR beta chain was sequenced during a study of blood T cell repertoires in COVID-19. Methods used by the authors: Cell counts per sample came from amplifying reference gene primers. Profiling relied on immunoSEQ multiplex PCR, and the TCRdb table lists in-frame clones only, not all of them. V and J calls plus clone size are reproduced from that table; the DNA served to infer D and trimming. The table has about 250,000 clones, around four fifths seen once. The ends lost 1 base at V and 0 bases at J; junction bases unmatched: 11. The CDR3 is 20 amino acids. CDR1 and CDR2 (germline): MDHEN, SYDVKM. The genes are TRBV28 and TRBJ2-3, with 12 bases matching TRBD2. The TCR originated in a woman in her fifties or sixties with active or convalescent COVID-19. The sample comprised peripheral blood. The CDR3: CASSLSLPTSGGFSTDTQYF. The CDR3 region has the DNA TGTGCCAGCAGTTTATCTCTCCCGACTAGCGGGGGATTCAGCACAGATACGCAGTATTTT.